These 15 T cell receptor beta chains came from one sample sequenced in a study of glioma-infiltrating T cells after dendritic cell vaccination. TCRdb's table, derived via immunoSEQ multiplex PCR, lists solely in-frame clones and lacks some. Found here are 40,000 or so clones, roughly 79% of them singletons; the top ten hold approximately 8.4%. The material was blood, obtained before dendritic cell vaccination. The receptors shown here come from a human donor with glioblastoma.

This clone was seen only once. The J gene is TRBJ1-5, the V gene TRBV16; D perhaps matches TRBD1 (5 bases). The CDR3 totals 15 residues. V lost 0 bases and J 0 bases, leaving 6 bases between the germline ends. Germline CDR1 KGHSY, CDR2 FQNENV. The CDR3 nucleotides are TGTGCCAGCAGCCAATCCCAGGGTAGCAATCAGCCCCAGCATTTT. Protein sequence: CASSQSQGSNQPQHF. Complete variable domain (other parts from reference TRBV16 and TRBJ1-5): GEEVAQTPKHLVRGEGQKAKLYCAPIKGHSYVFWYQQVLKNEFKFLISFQNENVFDETGMPKERFSAKCLPNSPCSLEIQATKLEDSAVYFCASSQSQGSNQPQHFGDGTRLSIL.

The V and J genes are TRBV6-6 and TRBJ1-1; D is unresolved. Looked up from germline, CDR1 is MNHNY and CDR2 is SVGAGI (reference sequence). V was clipped by 2 bases and J by 8 bases, with 6 bases between them. The CDR3 totals 11 residues. CDR3 DNA sequence: TGTGCCAGCAGTTACGGGGAGGAAGCTTTCTTT. This sequence encodes CASSYGEEAFF.

This clone was observed a few times. CDR3 in amino acids: CASSFYGTGNEQYF. The CDR3, as DNA: TGTGCCAGCAGCTTCTACGGAACAGGGAACGAGCAGTACTTC. The V and J genes are TRBV7-2 and TRBJ2-7, with D maybe TRBD1 (6 bases). Trimming cost V 3 bases and J 5 bases, with 14 bases left between them. Germline values: CDR1 SGHTA, CDR2 FQGNSA. CDR3 length: 14 residues.

This sequence joins TRBV6-1 and TRBJ2-3; 9 bases are shared with TRBD1. The CDR3 extends over 15 amino acids. In germline, CDR1 is MNHNS, CDR2 SASEGT. With 5 bases clipped from V and 1 base from J, the junction kept 4 bases outside the gene matches. CDR3 DNA sequence: TGTGCCAGCAGTTGGGGACAGGGAGGCACAGATACGCAGTATTTT. Protein: CASSWGQGGTDTQYF.

The chain carries TRBV10-1 and TRBJ1-1, with D possibly being TRBD1 (5 bases). Germline V gene sequence: CDR1 WNHNN, CDR2 SYGVQD (reference sequence). V shed 4 bases and J shed 0 bases, with 9 bases lying between them. The CDR3 runs 14 residues. CDR3: CASSAGQLNTEAFF. The CDR3 DNA is TGCGCCAGCAGTGCAGGGCAGTTGAACACTGAAGCTTTCTTT.

V gene TRBV5-1 combines with J gene TRBJ2-7; the D gene is possibly TRBD2 (6 bases). V was trimmed by 2 bases and J by 6 bases, leaving 9 bases between them. This CDR3 is 12 amino acids long. Germline V gene data show CDR1 as SGHRS and CDR2 as YFSETQ. The CDR3, as DNA: TGCGCCAGCAGCTTCGGAGGGGCCGAGCAGTACTTC. Its translation is CASSFGGAEQYF.

This clone showed up just a few times. The chain recombines TRBV28 with TRBJ1-2; tentatively, D is TRBD1 (6 bases). Germline V gene sequence: CDR1 MDHEN, CDR2 SYDVKM. V shed 7 bases and J shed 2 bases, with 17 bases lying between them. The CDR3 length is 15 residues. CDR3 amino acids: CASTLGGQPNYGYTF. CDR3 bases: TGTGCCAGCACCCTGGGGGGGCAGCCCAACTATGGCTACACCTTC.

This clone showed up just once. The chain uses TRBV19 and TRBJ1-2, with 7 positions matching TRBD1. Germline V CDR1 and CDR2: LNHDA, SQIVND (reference sequence). The CDR3 totals 12 residues. This CDR3 is CEGAYRGYGYTF. The DNA of the CDR3 is TGTGAGGGGGCCTACCGGGGCTATGGCTACACCTTC.

The chain joins TRBV28 to TRBJ2-7; D gene ambiguous. The V end was cut by 3 bases, the J end by 2 bases, with 8 bases between. The CDR3 length is 13 residues. Germline values: CDR1 MDHEN, CDR2 SYDVKM. The CDR3 region is CASSFSRPYEQYF. The DNA for the CDR3 is TGTGCCAGCAGTTTCAGCAGGCCCTACGAGCAGTACTTC.

This clone was seen only a few times. The junction does not match germline at one end; this may be a read error. The identical CDR3 is also encoded by other nucleotide sequences in the sample. The chain couples TRBV2 to TRBJ1-6, with TRBD1 as a possible D gene (6 bases). Germline loops: CDR1 SNHLY, CDR2 FYNNEI. CDR3 length: 13 amino acids. The CDR3 DNA reads TGTGCCTCACAGGGATCCTATAATTCCCCCCTCCACTTT. Its protein is CASQGSYNSPLHF.

The rearrangement joins TRBV7-4 to TRBJ2-4; maybe TRBD2 (6 bases). The V and J ends lost 7 bases and 0 bases respectively, with 22 bases between them. Germline lookup yields CDR1 SGHVT and CDR2 SQSDAQ. The CDR3 is 18 amino acids. The CDR3 spells CASIQGRDCSLAKNIQYF. The CDR3 nucleotides are TGTGCCAGCATCCAGGGTAGGGACTGCAGTCTAGCCAAAAACATTCAGTACTTC.

CDR3 residues: CASSGQVNTDTQYF. The CDR3 nucleotides read TGTGCCAGCAGTGGCCAGGTAAACACAGATACGCAGTATTTT. V and J are TRBV6-1 and TRBJ2-3; D uncertain. The V end lost 4 bases, the J end lost 2 bases, and 10 bases lay between the germline ends. Germline V gene data show CDR1 as MNHNS and CDR2 as SASEGT. This CDR3 has 14 amino acids.

This clone was observed a single time. V and J are TRBV19 and TRBJ2-7; TRBD1 matches at 8 bases. With V trimmed by 5 bases and J by 2 bases, 5 bases remained unmatched. Germline V gene data show CDR1 as LNHDA and CDR2 as SQIVND (reference sequence). The CDR3 has 14 residues. CDR3 sequence reads: CASSSGTGPYEQYF. CDR3 sequence (DNA): TGTGCCAGTAGTTCCGGGACAGGCCCCTACGAGCAGTACTTC.

This clone has just a few counts. V and J are TRBV6-1 and TRBJ1-2; D possibly corresponds to TRBD1 (6 bases). Germline loops: CDR1 MNHNS, CDR2 SASEGT. This CDR3 comprises 13 residues. Trimming took 6 bases from V and 7 from J, leaving 15 bases between them. The CDR3, as DNA: TGTGCCAGCAGAGGTGGACAGCTGCGTGGCTACACCTTC. Translating it yields CASRGGQLRGYTF.

This chain uses TRBV7-9 with TRBJ2-5, with a possible D match to TRBD2 (7 bases). The CDR3 is 14 residues long. Germline CDR1 and CDR2: SEHNR and FQNEAQ (reference sequence). V lost 1 base and J 4 bases, leaving 10 bases between the germline ends. For the CDR3, the DNA is TGTGCCAGCAGCTTAGGGGGGGGGCCAGAGACCCAGTACTTC. It encodes CASSLGGGPETQYF.